These 16 T cell receptor beta chains share one sample of origin, sequenced in a study of T cells in Graves' hyperthyroidism and ophthalmopathy (dated by TCRdb to about 2019). The library was produced with multiplex PCR. Sequencing relied on an Illumina HiSeq 2000. Amplification of TCR beta CDR3 regions was carried out from RNA transcripts. The first round of RT-PCR for the TCR CDR3 was performed with the HTBI primer set and the Qiagen OneStep RT-PCR kit. TCRdb handled the public reads itself, with Q25 trimming in fastp and clone calling in MiXCR, and kept productive beta chains. Records with the same CDR3 protein are collapsed into one entry carrying the most frequent genes and DNA. Here the sample has around 300,000 distinct CDR3 sequences; approximately 15% occur a single time. Around 24% of the sample goes to the ten largest clones. What was sequenced was blood. The source of these receptors is a woman aged 25 to 45 with Graves' hyperthyroidism.

This clonotype was detected a few times. This rearrangement joins TRBV4-1 to TRBJ2-7, with 9 nucleotides matching TRBD2. The CDR3 contains 19 residues. The trim removed 0 bases at V and 2 bases at J, leaving 14 bases unmatched. CDR1 and CDR2 (germline): MGHRA, YSYEKL. The CDR3 region has the DNA TGCGCCAGCAGCCAAGATCGGGCGGTTAGCGGGAGTTGGACCTACGAGCAGTACTTC. Translated, it gives CASSQDRAVSGSWTYEQYF.

This chain links TRBV4-3 with TRBJ2-3, with D unclear. Looked up from germline, CDR1 is LGHNA and CDR2 is YSLEER. V was trimmed by 1 base and J by 2 bases, leaving 13 bases between them. CDR3 length equals 16 residues. The CDR3 loop reads CASSQVGRSHTDTQYF. The CDR3 bases are TGCGCCAGCAGCCAAGTAGGCAGGAGCCACACAGATACGCAGTATTTT.

The rearrangement joins TRBV4-3 to TRBJ1-2; D not certain. This CDR3 contains 14 residues. Germline V gene lookup returns CDR1 LGHNA and CDR2 YSLEER. Deletions cut 0 bases from V and 1 base from J, with 6 bases between. In DNA, the CDR3 is TGCGCCAGCAGCCAAGAATCGATTAACTATGGCTACACCTTC. Protein product: CASSQESINYGYTF.

The chain is built from TRBV10-1 and TRBJ2-1; D is perhaps TRBD2 (7 bases). V lost 2 bases and J 4 bases, leaving 12 bases between the germline ends. Per germline, CDR1 WNHNN and CDR2 SYGVQD (reference sequence). The CDR3 contains 15 residues. The CDR3, as DNA: TGCGCCAGCAGTGAGAGCGGGACAACTTACAATGAGCAGTTCTTC. The encoded protein is CASSESGTTYNEQFF.

This clonotype was counted at least ten times. The J gene is TRBJ2-1, the V gene TRBV7-9, with D unresolved. The CDR3 contains 17 residues. Trimming took off 2 bases at V and 2 bases at J, with 16 bases between the two ends. Germline V gene sequence: CDR1 SEHNR, CDR2 FQNEAQ (reference sequence). Written as DNA, the CDR3 is TGTGCCAGCAGCTTACCAAGGGTAGGTACTACCTACAATGAGCAGTTCTTC. The encoded protein is CASSLPRVGTTYNEQFF.

This clonotype was observed many times. The chain employs TRBV6-1 and TRBJ2-1; TRBD1 matches at 8 bases. V trimming: 2 bases; J trimming: 5 bases; junction bases outside the gene matches: 5. Germline CDR1 reads MNHNS; CDR2 reads SASEGT. The CDR3 length is 15 residues. The CDR3 loop reads CASSETQGAHNEQFF. In nucleotides, the CDR3 is TGTGCCAGCAGTGAAACTCAGGGGGCCCACAATGAGCAGTTCTTC.

The chain recombines TRBV6-1 with TRBJ2-3, with D possibly matching TRBD1 (6 bases). Germline CDR1 and CDR2: MNHNS and SASEGT. The length of the CDR3 is 15 residues. Trimming removed 6 bases from V and 2 bases from J, with 15 bases in between. The CDR3 protein is CASSPPDRDTDTQYF. For the CDR3, the DNA is TGTGCCAGCAGCCCCCCGGACAGAGACACAGATACGCAGTATTTT.

The rearrangement uses TRBV20-1 and TRBJ1-1, with unresolved D. Trimming stripped 3 bases from V and 0 bases from J, with 11 bases between. The germline V gene encodes CDR1 DFQATT and CDR2 SNEGSKA (reference sequence). The CDR3 consists of 14 residues. For the CDR3, the DNA is TGCAGTGCTAGTCAGGTTTTCATGAACACTGAAGCTTTCTTT. This gives the protein CSASQVFMNTEAFF.

There are many counts of this clonotype. The rearrangement joins TRBV28 to TRBJ2-1, with 9 bases matching TRBD2. In germline, CDR1 is MDHEN, CDR2 SYDVKM. This CDR3 comprises 18 residues. V dropped 3 bases and J dropped 2; count of bases not matched to a gene: 11. The CDR3 protein is CASSLTSGIRSAYNEQFF. The CDR3 nucleotides are TGTGCCAGCAGTTTGACTAGCGGCATTAGGTCAGCCTACAATGAGCAGTTCTTC.

This clonotype was seen more than once but under ten times. The V call is TRBV11-2, the J call TRBJ2-3, with D tentatively TRBD1 (6 bases). Germline loops: CDR1 SGHAT, CDR2 FQNNGV. Trimming took 1 base from V and 5 from J, leaving 13 bases between them. CDR3 length: 15 residues. The CDR3: CASSLGDIIGDTQYF. The CDR3 nucleotides read TGTGCCAGCAGCTTAGGGGACATTATTGGAGATACGCAGTATTTT.

This clonotype has just a few counts. The V and J genes are TRBV14 and TRBJ2-7; a possible D gene is TRBD1 (5 bases). The germline V and J ends were trimmed by 3 bases and 2 bases, with 20 bases remaining between them. Looked up from germline, CDR1 is SGHDN and CDR2 is FVKESK. The length of the CDR3 is 17 residues. The CDR3 bases are TGTGCCAGCAGCCATTTCGGTCTTGACAGCTATACCTACGAGCAGTACTTC. Protein sequence: CASSHFGLDSYTYEQYF.

This clonotype occurred a few times. This chain uses TRBV5-1 with TRBJ1-1; 11 bases fit TRBD1. Germline lookup yields CDR1 SGHRS and CDR2 YFSETQ. V lost 3 bases and J lost 1; bases outside the gene matches: 5. The CDR3 sequence is 16 residues long. The CDR3 reads CASSYTGTGGNTEAFF. CDR3 sequence (DNA): TGCGCCAGCAGCTACACCGGGACAGGGGGGAACACTGAAGCTTTCTTT.

The rearrangement joins TRBV20-1 to TRBJ2-6; D unresolved. Germline V lookup: CDR1 DFQATT, CDR2 SNEGSKA (reference sequence). The V gene lost 0 bases and the J gene lost 0 bases, with 12 bases spanning the gap. The CDR3 covers 17 residues. Here the CDR3 reads CSARDKGPISGANVLTF. CDR3 sequence (DNA): TGCAGTGCTAGAGATAAGGGTCCTATCTCTGGGGCCAACGTCCTGACTTTC.

This clonotype has at least ten counts. In DNA, the CDR3 is TGTGCCAGCAGCTTCTCGGGACTCCGCTACGAGCAGTACTTC. Translating gives CASSFSGLRYEQYF. The chain links TRBV7-2 to TRBJ2-7; D is perhaps TRBD2 (6 bases). The ends were cut back, 3 bases at V and 3 bases at J, with 12 bases in the middle. The CDR3 extends over 14 amino acids. Germline lookup yields CDR1 SGHTA and CDR2 FQGNSA.

This clonotype was counted only a few times. The genes are TRBV7-3 and TRBJ2-1, with a tentative D call TRBD2 (6 bases). Germline assignment: CDR1 SGHTA and CDR2 FQGTGA. V was clipped by 10 bases and J by 2 bases, with 18 bases between them. The CDR3 has 15 amino acids. CDR3 DNA sequence: TGTGCCACCTCGCGAGGCGGGGCCGCCTACAATGAGCAGTTCTTC. Translation: CATSRGGAAYNEQFF.

In its sample, this clonotype was seen many times. The J gene is TRBJ2-5, the V gene TRBV9; 9 bases map to TRBD1. Per the germline V gene, CDR1 is SGDLS and CDR2 is YYNGEE. Losses at the gene ends were 2 bases for V and 2 bases for J; bases not matched to a gene: 4. CDR3 length: 15 amino acids. CDR3 protein: CASSVGDREQETQYF. The CDR3 nucleotides are TGTGCCAGCAGCGTCGGGGACAGGGAGCAAGAGACCCAGTACTTC.